Listed here are 26 T cell receptor beta chains from one sample, sequenced in a study of vaccination and CD4 T cells after COVID-19. The Oncomine TCR Beta short-read assay sequenced DNA from cultured CD4+ T cells. Each CDR3 protein is one row after TCRdb ran MiXCR on the PCR reads. Of about 12,000 distinct CDR3 sequences in the sample, less than 50% are singletons; the top ten hold 23%. Their antigens remain unidentified. Treatment of the sample: roughly ten-day PBMC culture with coronavirus spike peptide pools or control peptides (ViraFEST assay). Sequenced material: cultured CD4+ T cells from blood. These receptors all come from a human donor with COVID-19.

V is TRBV20-1 and J is TRBJ2-3, with 10 bases fitting TRBD2. Germline loops: CDR1 DFQATT, CDR2 SNEGSKA (reference sequence). J lost 6 bases, V lost 0 bases, and 12 bases had no gene match. CDR3 length: 17 amino acids. CDR3 nucleotides: TGCAGTGCTAGAGACCCCAAGGCGGGAGCGGGGGGGGATACGCAGTATTTT. Encoded protein: CSARDPKAGAGGDTQYF.

V is TRBV29-1 and J is TRBJ2-4; the D is unclear. The CDR3 is made up of 13 amino acids. Germline values: CDR1 SQVTM, CDR2 ANQGSEA. V was shortened by 6 bases and J by 0 bases, with 9 bases between the two germline ends. The CDR3 sequence: CSVLEGAKNIQYF. The CDR3, as DNA: TGCAGCGTCTTGGAAGGAGCCAAAAACATTCAGTACTTC.

This clonotype was detected a few times. The chain is built from TRBV6-5 and TRBJ2-7; unclear D gene. Trimming removed 0 bases from V and 2 bases from J, with 14 bases in between. Germline V lookup: CDR1 MNHEY, CDR2 SVGAGI. CDR3 length: 16 amino acids. CDR3 DNA sequence: TGTGCCAGCAGTTACTCCTCGGGTAGGCAGACCTACGAGCAGTACTTC. Amino acid sequence: CASSYSSGRQTYEQYF.

V and J are TRBV5-8 and TRBJ2-5; D possibly matches TRBD1 or TRBD2 (5 bases each). Trimming shortened V by 7 bases and J by 4 bases, and 11 bases separated the two germline ends. The CDR3 extends over 12 amino acids. Germline-derived CDR1 and CDR2 are SGHTS and YDEGEE. This CDR3 is CASGRDRETQYF. The CDR3 region has the DNA TGTGCCAGCGGCAGGGACCGAGAGACCCAGTACTTC.

This chain connects TRBV6-1 to TRBJ1-2; 7 bases are shared with TRBD1. Per the germline V gene, CDR1 is MNHNS and CDR2 is SASEGT. The CDR3 is 13 residues long. Trimming at V came to 5 bases and at J to 5 bases, leaving 5 bases not matched to a gene. CDR3 amino acids: CASSKGTAYGYTF. As DNA, the CDR3 is TGTGCCAGCAGTAAAGGGACAGCTTATGGCTACACCTTC.

This clonotype appeared a few times. The chain has TRBV7-3 and TRBJ2-1; TRBD1 aligns across 7 bases. Germline V CDR1 and CDR2: SGHTA, FQGTGA. J was trimmed by 6 bases and V by 4 bases; bases with no gene match: 6. The CDR3 length is 14 residues. In DNA form, the CDR3 reads TGTGCCAGCAGCTCCGGGACAGCTTTCAATGAGCAGTTCTTC. Its translation is CASSSGTAFNEQFF.

This clonotype came up a few times. The chain uses TRBV9 and TRBJ1-2; D uncertain. Germline values: CDR1 SGDLS, CDR2 YYNGEE. The CDR3 covers 13 residues. V gave up 6 bases and J gave up 7 bases, with 16 bases separating them. In DNA form, the CDR3 reads TGTGCCAGCAACATAGAGGTTACGGGTGGCTACACCTTC. As protein: CASNIEVTGGYTF.

The V gene is TRBV20-1, the J gene TRBJ2-7, with 9 bases fitting TRBD1. The CDR3 consists of 14 residues. The trim removed 6 bases at V and 3 bases at J, leaving 9 bases unmatched. Germline loops: CDR1 DFQATT, CDR2 SNEGSKA (reference sequence). The CDR3 DNA follows: TGCAGTGCAAACACACCGGGACAGGGCTACGAGCAGTACTTC. It encodes CSANTPGQGYEQYF.

The genes are TRBV28 and TRBJ2-7; D is perhaps TRBD2 (6 bases). The CDR3 loop spans 15 amino acids. Per the germline V gene, CDR1 is MDHEN and CDR2 is SYDVKM. The germline V and J ends were trimmed by 10 bases and 0 bases, with 19 bases remaining between them. For the CDR3, the DNA is TGTGCCACCGCGCCAGGGAGGACCCGCTCCTACGAGCAGTACTTC. It specifies CATAPGRTRSYEQYF.

The genes are TRBV7-8 and TRBJ2-1, with 9 bases matching TRBD2. The CDR3 runs 17 residues. Germline CDR1 reads SGHVS; CDR2 reads FQNEAQ. With 3 bases clipped from V and 5 bases from J, the junction kept 11 bases outside the gene matches. This CDR3 is CASSFMGASGVNNEQFF. The CDR3 coding sequence is TGTGCCAGCAGCTTTATGGGTGCTAGCGGGGTTAACAATGAGCAGTTCTTC.

This clonotype was observed a handful of times. The chain has TRBV6-1 and TRBJ2-3, with 14 bases aligning to TRBD2. CDR3 length: 21 amino acids. The V gene's germline CDR1 is MNHNS and CDR2 SASEGT. Losses at the gene ends were 6 bases for V and 1 base for J; bases not matched to a gene: 18. CDR3: CASSDVAGTSGGRHGTDTQYF. The CDR3 DNA is TGTGCCAGCAGCGACGTGGCCGGGACTAGCGGGGGCAGGCATGGCACAGATACGCAGTATTTT.

The V call is TRBV9, the J call TRBJ1-6; tentative D call: TRBD1 (5 bases). Germline V gene sequence: CDR1 SGDLS, CDR2 YYNGEE. V lost 0 bases, J lost 4 bases, and 8 bases lay in between. The CDR3 runs 15 residues. CDR3 in DNA: TGTGCCAGCAGCGTAGGACAGAATTATAATTCACCCCTCCACTTT. It encodes CASSVGQNYNSPLHF.

The J gene is TRBJ2-5, the V gene TRBV7-2, with TRBD1 identical over 10 bases. Losses at the gene ends were 3 bases for V and 5 bases for J; bases not matched to a gene: 15. Germline CDR1 is SGHTA and CDR2 is FQGNSA. The CDR3 is 18 amino acids. The CDR3 region is CASSLFPRTGGKAETQYF. CDR3 nucleotides: TGTGCCAGCAGCTTGTTCCCTAGGACAGGGGGGAAGGCGGAGACCCAGTACTTC.

This clonotype was observed a single time. The chain uses TRBV18 and TRBJ1-2; perhaps TRBD1 as D (5 bases). Germline values: CDR1 KGHSH, CDR2 LQKENI. This CDR3 has 15 amino acids. V was pared by 0 bases and J by 9 bases, with 17 bases between. The CDR3 region is CASSPPEDRTGRYTF. CDR3 in DNA: TGTGCCAGCTCACCACCCGAAGACAGAACCGGGCGCTACACCTTC.

The gene calls are TRBV12-3 or TRBV12-4 and TRBJ1-5; possible D gene TRBD1, 6 bases. The CDR3 loop spans 14 amino acids. Trimming pared 5 bases from V and 3 bases from J, leaving 11 bases between. CDR3 sequence: CASSKDSYNQPQHF. DNA of the CDR3: TGTGCCAGCAGTAAGGACAGCTACAATCAGCCCCAGCATTTT.

The genes are TRBV20-1 and TRBJ2-2; D assignment may be TRBD1 or TRBD2 (6 bases each). This CDR3 spans 14 amino acids. From germline, CDR1 is DFQATT and CDR2 SNEGSKA (reference sequence). The germline V and J ends were trimmed by 3 bases and 7 bases, with 15 bases remaining between them. This chain's CDR3 is CSASSGALDGELFF. The CDR3 DNA follows: TGCAGTGCTAGCTCGGGGGCCCTAGACGGGGAGCTGTTTTTT.

This clonotype was found a few times. The J gene is TRBJ2-2, the V gene TRBV5-4, with 9 bases that match TRBD2. V shed 3 bases, J shed 4 bases, and the junction held 4 bases outside the gene matches. The V gene's germline CDR1 is SGHNT and CDR2 YYREEE (reference sequence). The CDR3 runs 15 residues. This CDR3 reads CASSSAGGITGELFF. The CDR3 DNA reads TGTGCCAGCAGCTCAGCGGGGGGAATCACCGGGGAGCTGTTTTTT.

The chain is built from TRBV20-1 and TRBJ2-3, with 10 bases identical to TRBD2. Germline V CDR1 and CDR2: DFQATT, SNEGSKA (reference sequence). V trimming: 3 bases; J trimming: 4 bases; junction bases outside the gene matches: 7. This CDR3 is 15 amino acids long. The CDR3 nucleotides read TGCAGTGCTAGCCGAACTAGCGGGGCTGCAGATACGCAGTATTTT. Its translation: CSASRTSGAADTQYF.

The V and J genes are TRBV6-5 and TRBJ2-5; D unclear. The germline V gene has CDR1 MNHEY and CDR2 SVGAGI. With 4 bases removed from V and 4 bases from J, the gap between germline ends came to 13 bases. The CDR3 length is 14 residues. CDR3 amino acids: CASSSDQKVETQYF. Here the CDR3 DNA reads TGTGCCAGCAGTTCCGACCAGAAGGTAGAGACCCAGTACTTC.

CDR3 residues: CASSLAPSYEQYF. The CDR3 region has the DNA TGTGCCAGCAGTCTCGCGCCCTCCTACGAGCAGTACTTC. The chain links TRBV12-3 or TRBV12-4 to TRBJ2-7; D not certain. V was trimmed by 5 bases and J by 0 bases, leaving 8 bases between them. The CDR3 length is 13 residues.

This chain connects TRBV5-5 to TRBJ1-6, with D perhaps matching TRBD1 (6 bases). Germline V gives CDR1 SGHKS, CDR2 YYEKEE (reference sequence). The germline V and J ends were trimmed by 1 base and 14 bases, with 16 bases remaining between them. The CDR3 loop spans 14 amino acids. The CDR3 loop reads CASSLQGSIITLHF. CDR3 sequence (DNA): TGTGCCAGCAGCTTGCAGGGGAGCATAATCACCCTCCACTTT. Together with reference TRBV5-5 and TRBJ1-6, the CDR3 gives the full variable domain: DAGVTQSPTHLIKTRGQQVTLRCSPISGHKSVSWYQQVLGQGPQFIFQYYEKEERGRGNFPDRFSARQFPNYSSELNVNALLLGDSALYLCASSLQGSIITLHFGNGTRLTVT.

Regarding this clonotype: The conserved phenylalanine or tryptophan is not found at the CDR3 terminus, so this likely reflects a read error. Because the CDR3's place on the DNA is in doubt, the DNA is left out and the CDR3 is given as listed by TCRdb. The CDR3: CASSLGVIQMNTEASL. The rearrangement links TRBV6-1 to TRBJ1-1; the table's D call, TRBD1, has no DNA check behind it. Germline V gives CDR1 MNHNS, CDR2 SASEGT. The CDR3 is 16 amino acids in total, end residues counted.

The chain combines TRBV27 with TRBJ1-3, with D uncertain. CDR3 length: 13 residues. V was trimmed by 0 bases and J by 3 bases, leaving 3 bases between them. Germline-derived CDR1 and CDR2 are MNHEY and SMNVEV (reference sequence). CDR3 DNA sequence: TGTGCCAGCAGTTTATCTGTTGGAAACACCATATATTTT. Its translation: CASSLSVGNTIYF.

This clonotype showed up just a few times. The V and J genes are TRBV20-1 and TRBJ1-2, with a possible D match to TRBD1 (5 bases). CDR3 length equals 13 residues. V lost 5 bases, J lost 2 bases, and 12 bases lay in between. CDR1 DFQATT and CDR2 SNEGSKA come from the germline V gene (reference sequence). The CDR3 DNA is TGCAGTGCTCCCAACCGGGACAACTATGGCTACACCTTC. Amino acids: CSAPNRDNYGYTF.

V gene TRBV20-1 combines with J gene TRBJ2-2, with TRBD1 matching 8 bases. CDR1 is DFQATT, CDR2 SNEGSKA, per germline (reference sequence). With V trimmed by 3 bases and J by 7 bases, 7 bases remained unmatched. The CDR3 has 14 amino acids. CDR3 sequence reads: CSASLDREGGELFF. In nucleotides, the CDR3 is TGCAGTGCTAGTCTGGACAGGGAAGGCGGGGAGCTGTTTTTT.

The chain has TRBV6-1 and TRBJ1-6, with 9 nucleotides matching TRBD1. CDR3 size: 15 residues. Germline values: CDR1 MNHNS, CDR2 SASEGT. Trimming cost V 4 bases and J 6 bases; bases outside gene matches: 4. CDR3 protein: CASSAPGQGNSPLHF. The CDR3 DNA is TGTGCCAGCAGTGCCCCGGGACAGGGTAATTCACCCCTCCACTTT.